This passage covers 21 T cell receptor beta chains from one sample sequenced in a study of T cells in Graves' hyperthyroidism and ophthalmopathy. TCR beta CDR3 regions were amplified from RNA transcripts. The TCR CDR3 first-round RT-PCR relied on the HTBI primer set. TCRdb processed the multiplex PCR reads anew with MiXCR; each CDR3 protein has one entry. The table shows some 300,000 distinct CDR3 sequences, with around 19% occurring only once. The sample taken for sequencing was blood. These receptors came from a man aged 45-65 years with Graves' ophthalmopathy.

This clonotype occurred a few times. This sequence joins TRBV20-1 and TRBJ1-5; D not resolved. V was trimmed by 5 bases and J by 5 bases, leaving 16 bases between them. The CDR3 has 14 amino acids. Germline loops: CDR1 DFQATT, CDR2 SNEGSKA (reference sequence). In DNA, the CDR3 is TGCAGTGCTCTTCGTGATGGCACCGATCAGCCCCAGCATTTT. It yields the protein CSALRDGTDQPQHF.

This clonotype was picked up many times. The genes are TRBV20-1 and TRBJ1-1, with a tentative D call TRBD1 (5 bases). Deletions cut 5 bases from V and 1 base from J, with 14 bases between. The CDR3 covers 14 residues. The V gene's germline CDR1 is DFQATT and CDR2 SNEGSKA (reference sequence). DNA for the CDR3: TGCAGTGCTCCAAGGGGCGCGAGGAACACTGAAGCTTTCTTT. This codes for CSAPRGARNTEAFF.

The rearrangement links TRBV12-5 to TRBJ2-3; a weak D match, TRBD2 (6 bases). V lost 3 bases to trimming and J lost 8 bases, with 9 bases between them. CDR3 length: 12 residues. The germline CDR1 and CDR2 sequences are LGHNT and FRNRAP. CDR3 residues: CASGLPRGTQYF. The DNA of the CDR3 is TGTGCTAGTGGTTTACCGCGGGGTACGCAGTATTTT.

This chain connects TRBV7-9 to TRBJ1-2; D is ambiguous. With 5 bases removed from V and 8 bases from J, the gap between germline ends came to 15 bases. The CDR3 totals 13 residues. The germline V gene encodes CDR1 SEHNR and CDR2 FQNEAQ (reference sequence). The CDR3 loop reads CASSGVLTGGYTF. In DNA, the CDR3 is TGTGCCAGCAGCGGGGTGTTAACGGGGGGCTACACCTTC.

This clonotype showed up many times. This chain links TRBV7-9 with TRBJ2-1; 8 bases agree with TRBD2. After removal of 2 bases from V and 10 bases from J, the junction contained 7 bases not matched to a gene. Germline V gives CDR1 SEHNR, CDR2 FQNEAQ (reference sequence). The CDR3 is 14 residues long. CDR3 protein: CASSLREGLGEQFF. In DNA, the CDR3 is TGTGCCAGCAGCTTACGGGAGGGCCTAGGAGAGCAGTTCTTC.

This clonotype was found many times. J is TRBJ2-7 and V is TRBV30; D is perhaps TRBD2 (7 bases). The CDR3 is 14 residues long. Germline V gene sequence: CDR1 GTSNPN, CDR2 SVGIG (reference sequence). The ends were cut back, 0 bases at V and 2 bases at J, with 11 bases in the middle. DNA for the CDR3: TGTGCCTGGAGTGTGGGAGGGGGGGCCTACGAGCAGTACTTC. Translated, it gives CAWSVGGGAYEQYF.

V and J are TRBV7-2 and TRBJ2-5; D may correspond to TRBD1 or TRBD2 (5 bases each). Germline CDR1 is SGHTA and CDR2 is FQGNSA. The CDR3 covers 15 residues. Trimming removed 2 bases from V and 2 bases from J, with 12 bases in between. The CDR3 loop is CASSLYRGQQETQYF. For the CDR3, the DNA is TGTGCCAGCAGCTTATATCGGGGCCAACAAGAGACCCAGTACTTC.

As for this clonotype: A read error may be the cause here, since a much bigger clone is one base away. CDR3 sequence reads: CASSLTVDGYNQQFF. In DNA form, the CDR3 reads TGTGCCAGCAGTCTGACCGTAGATGGGTACAATCAGCAGTTCTTC. The V and J genes are TRBV6-2 or TRBV6-3 and TRBJ2-1; D remains ambiguous. The germline gives CDR1 MNHEY, CDR2 SVGEGT. The CDR3 has 15 amino acids.

The rearrangement uses TRBV11-3 and TRBJ1-1; the D is unclear. V lost 1 base, J lost 3 bases, and 6 bases lay in between. The CDR3 has 13 amino acids. Germline values: CDR1 SGHNT, CDR2 YENEEA. As DNA, the CDR3 is TGTGCCAGCAGCTTAGGTGGACACACTGAAGCTTTCTTT. It codes for CASSLGGHTEAFF.

This sequence joins TRBV5-1 and TRBJ2-2, with 8 bases that match TRBD2. J lost 0 bases, V lost 2 bases, and 12 bases had no gene match. There are 19 residues in the CDR3. CDR1 and CDR2 from the germline V gene are SGHRS and YFSETQ. This CDR3 reads CASSFRAPSGGPNTGELFF. CDR3 bases: TGCGCCAGCAGCTTCAGAGCCCCCAGCGGGGGCCCGAACACCGGGGAGCTGTTTTTT. The full variable domain, its missing parts supplied by reference TRBV5-1 and TRBJ2-2, is KAGVTQTPRYLIKTRGQQVTLSCSPISGHRSVSWYQQTPGQGLQFLFEYFSETQRNKGNFPGRFSGRQFSNSRSEMNVSTLELGDSALYLCASSFRAPSGGPNTGELFFGEGSRLTVL.

This clonotype was recorded many times. The genes are TRBV6-2 or TRBV6-3 and TRBJ1-1, with 7 bases fitting TRBD1. This CDR3 region has 15 residues. After removal of 6 bases from V and 0 bases from J, the junction contained 7 bases not matched to a gene. The V gene's germline CDR1 is MNHEY and CDR2 SVGEGT. CDR3 sequence (DNA): TGTGCCAGCAGCACCCCTACAGGGGTGAACACTGAAGCTTTCTTT. It translates to CASSTPTGVNTEAFF.

As regards this clonotype: Germline is not matched at one junction end, which may reflect a read error. The J gene is TRBJ2-7, the V gene TRBV11-2; D unresolved. Looked up from germline, CDR1 is SGHAT and CDR2 is FQNNGV. This CDR3 has 15 residues. The CDR3 sequence is CASSQEVSLSYEQYF. Here the CDR3 DNA reads TGCGCCAGCAGCCAAGAGGTCAGCCTCTCCTACGAGCAGTACTTC.

This clonotype was observed many times. This rearrangement joins TRBV30 to TRBJ2-1, with 7 bases matching TRBD2. This CDR3 is 14 amino acids long. V gave up 5 bases and J gave up 2 bases; unmatched junction bases: 6. The germline V gene has CDR1 GTSNPN and CDR2 SVGIG (reference sequence). This chain's CDR3 is CAWQSSGAYNEQFF. CDR3 DNA sequence: TGTGCCTGGCAATCTAGCGGAGCCTACAATGAGCAGTTCTTC.

At least ten counts were recorded for this clonotype. This chain uses TRBV6-4 with TRBJ2-1; 13 bases line up with TRBD2. This CDR3 has 15 amino acids. V shed 2 bases and J 6 bases; nucleotides not matched to a gene: 1. CDR1 MRHNA and CDR2 SNTAGT come from the germline V gene. The DNA of the CDR3 is TGTGCCAGCAGTGACCGACTAGCGGGAGGCAATGAGCAGTTCTTC. Residues: CASSDRLAGGNEQFF.

This clonotype was recorded a few times. The chain combines TRBV4-1 with TRBJ2-2, with 8 bases fitting TRBD1. The V gene end was trimmed by 4 bases and the J gene end by 7 bases; junction bases not matched to a gene: 8. The CDR3 spans 15 residues. Germline CDR1 MGHRA, CDR2 YSYEKL. The CDR3 region is CASSPWTGWVGELFF. DNA for the CDR3: TGCGCCAGCAGCCCCTGGACAGGGTGGGTCGGGGAGCTGTTTTTT.

V usage is TRBV4-1 and J usage is TRBJ1-4; a weak D match, TRBD1 (5 bases). Germline CDR1 is MGHRA and CDR2 is YSYEKL. The V and J ends lost 2 bases and 7 bases respectively, with 14 bases between them. The CDR3 consists of 15 residues. CDR3 in DNA: TGCGCCAGCAGCCAACCTTCGCGGGACTTTGAAAAACTGTTTTTT. This gives the protein CASSQPSRDFEKLFF.

Only a few counts were recorded for this clonotype. The chain carries TRBV28 and TRBJ2-5, with D possibly TRBD2 on 5 matching bases. The ends were cut back, 4 bases at V and 13 bases at J, with 19 bases in the middle. This CDR3 region has 13 residues. Germline V CDR1 and CDR2: MDHEN, SYDVKM. CDR3 sequence: CASSSLTEPGWYF. The CDR3 coding sequence is TGTGCCAGCAGTTCCTTGACCGAGCCGGGGTGGTACTTC.

This clonotype was seen a handful of times. The chain is built from TRBV5-5 and TRBJ1-5; D gene unclear. The CDR3 spans 17 residues. Germline CDR1 and CDR2: SGHKS and YYEKEE (reference sequence). The ends were cut back, 3 bases at V and 4 bases at J, with 20 bases in the middle. The CDR3 DNA is TGTGCCAGCAGCTCGCCTGGGGAATTATTGGGGAATCAGCCCCAGCATTTT. Its translation is CASSSPGELLGNQPQHF.

V is TRBV7-2 and J is TRBJ2-5; 11 bases are shared with TRBD2. The ends lost 2 bases at V and 5 bases at J; junction bases unmatched: 10. This CDR3 spans 17 amino acids. Germline CDR1 reads SGHTA; CDR2 reads FQGNSA. CDR3 bases: TGTGCCAGCAGCTTACAAAGGCAACTAGCGGGAGTGGAGACCCAGTACTTC. This gives the protein CASSLQRQLAGVETQYF.

At least ten counts were recorded for this clonotype. V usage is TRBV20-1 and J usage is TRBJ2-5; D may match TRBD1 or TRBD2 (8 bases each). This CDR3 has 18 residues. Looked up from germline, CDR1 is DFQATT and CDR2 is SNEGSKA (reference sequence). Trimming left V 6 bases short and J 5 bases short, with 31 bases between. DNA of the CDR3: TGCAGTGCCAAACAGGGGGGCGCTCGGGAGGGACCCCACGAGACCCAGTACTTC. Translation gives CSAKQGGAREGPHETQYF.

This clonotype was counted many times. This chain uses TRBV19 with TRBJ1-2; TRBD1 is a possible D gene (6 bases). The CDR3 is 14 amino acids. V was shortened by 4 bases and J by 0 bases, with 9 bases between the two germline ends. Per the germline V gene, CDR1 is LNHDA and CDR2 is SQIVND (reference sequence). CDR3 nucleotide sequence: TGTGCCAGTAGTACCGACAGGTCTAACTATGGCTACACCTTC. Protein sequence: CASSTDRSNYGYTF.